Below are 5 T cell receptor beta chains sequenced from a single sample in a study of identical twins. One entry per CDR3 protein, called by TCRdb with MiXCR from the 5' RACE reads. Counted here are nearly 650,000 distinct CDR3 sequences, around 7.5% occurring once; the ten biggest clones make up 1.5% to 2%. These data were also filed under a second study, of yellow fever vaccine responses in identical twins.

Sequences were obtained from PBMCs. The source is a woman under 30 in good health.

This clonotype was picked up many times. The chain combines TRBV10-3 with TRBJ2-1; D perhaps matches TRBD2 (6 bases). This CDR3 is 11 amino acids long. The V gene lost 8 bases and the J gene lost 10 bases, with 12 bases spanning the gap. Germline values: CDR1 ENHRY, CDR2 SYGVKD. The CDR3, as DNA: TGTGCCATCGGGGCCGGAGGGGAGCAGTTCTTC. It codes for CAIGAGGEQFF.

This clonotype was recorded a few times. V is TRBV12-3 or TRBV12-4 and J is TRBJ2-2; D possibly corresponds to TRBD1 (5 bases). The CDR3 extends over 16 amino acids. V gave up 3 bases and J gave up 8 bases, with 19 bases separating them. This chain's CDR3 is CASSLWGLLSTGELFF. The CDR3 nucleotides are TGTGCCAGCAGTTTGTGGGGCCTCCTATCCACGGGGGAGCTGTTTTTT.

This clonotype was observed a handful of times. The V and J genes are TRBV6-1 and TRBJ2-1; D not resolved. The CDR3 covers 15 residues. CDR1 and CDR2 from the germline V gene are MNHNS and SASEGT. The V end was cut by 6 bases, the J end by 2 bases, with 14 bases between. CDR3 bases: TGTGCCAGCAGCTCCCAGCCGGCAGCCTACAATGAGCAGTTCTTC. Translating it yields CASSSQPAAYNEQFF.

V is TRBV11-2 and J is TRBJ2-4, with 8 bases fitting TRBD2. The CDR3 length is 16 residues. CDR1 is SGHAT, CDR2 FQNNGV, per germline. The V gene end was trimmed by 7 bases and the J gene end by 0 bases; junction bases not matched to a gene: 8. The chain's CDR3 is CASKPGGVGAKNIQYF. DNA of the CDR3: TGTGCCAGCAAGCCGGGAGGGGTCGGAGCCAAAAACATTCAGTACTTC.

The rearrangement links TRBV4-2 to TRBJ1-4, with unresolved D. In germline, CDR1 is LGHNA, CDR2 YNFKEQ. This CDR3 comprises 14 residues. The V and J ends lost 4 bases and 10 bases respectively, with 16 bases between them. The CDR3 spells CASSPGLGQGKLFF. DNA for the CDR3: TGTGCCAGCAGCCCCGGGCTGGGTCAAGGAAAACTGTTTTTT.